The rows below give T cell receptor beta chains drawn from one sample of a study of blood T cell repertoires in COVID-19. Profiling relied on immunoSEQ multiplex PCR, and the TCRdb table lists in-frame clones only, not all of them. The table lists about 280,000 clones, roughly 85% of them singletons. The sample was peripheral blood. Every receptor here comes from a woman between 50 and 59 years old who had recovered from COVID-19. Both conserved end residues are part of each CDR3.

>TRBV2|TRBJ2-7
CASTTASSYEQYF
>TRBV28|TRBJ2-7
CASSGASGGPYEQYF
>TRBV14|TRBJ1-2
CASSSADNYGYTF
>TRBV7-7|TRBJ2-1
CASSTGLGSWERGNEQFF
>TRBV2|TRBJ2-4
CASSEVPAPKNIQYF
>TRBV9|TRBJ2-2
CASSVRQGDTGELFF
>TRBV18|TRBJ2-1
CASSLYDRNEQFF
>TRBV15|TRBJ2-1
CATSRDRKPYNEQFF
>TRBV28|TRBJ1-4
CASSGPGNTNEKLFF
>TRBV7-3|TRBJ2-1
CASSYSGRVPNEQFF
>TRBV4-2|TRBJ1-2
CASSQAGDLRVGYTF
>TRBV19|TRBJ2-7
CASRTVGGYEQYF
>TRBV12-3/TRBV12-4|TRBJ2-1
CASKSGGARAQFF
>TRBV15|TRBJ2-1
CATSRGQGRANEQFF
>TRBV5-1|TRBJ2-3
CASSLLRGTDTQYF
>TRBV19|TRBJ1-1
CASSISGPINTEAFF
>TRBV6-5|TRBJ1-2
CASEREAGFNYGYTF
>TRBV7-3|TRBJ2-1
CASSTKGGPNEQFF
>TRBV11-2|TRBJ2-7
CASSPEVAGPYEQYF
>TRBV2|TRBJ1-2
CASSGQGGYGYTF
>TRBV7-2|TRBJ2-3
CASQGLAGGHSTDTQYF
>TRBV11-1|TRBJ1-6
CASSPRTSGSPLHF
>TRBV10-3|TRBJ2-7
CATGQGPDYEQYF
>TRBV6-2/TRBV6-3|TRBJ2-7
CASSFVSYEQYF
>TRBV10-3|TRBJ1-2
CAISRRESDYGYTF
>TRBV6-5|TRBJ2-2
CASSYSGYPVTGELFF
>TRBV3-1/TRBV3-2|TRBJ2-7
CASSQDQARRSYEQYF
>TRBV24-1|TRBJ2-7
CATSDHSSYEQYF
>TRBV6-1|TRBJ1-5
CASSEAPGGSNQPQHF
>TRBV19|TRBJ2-1
CASTADRLLGNEQFF
>TRBV9|TRBJ1-1
CASSVAGGGMNTEAFF
>TRBV13|TRBJ2-5
CASSLRGDQETQYF
>TRBV4-2|TRBJ1-1
CASSSTGTAEAFF
>TRBV28|TRBJ1-1
CASTGGMNTEAFF
>TRBV11-2|TRBJ2-1
CASSRGLAGGEKFF
>TRBV6-5|TRBJ2-3
CASRQGLAGTDTQYF
>TRBV28|TRBJ1-6
CATKGAGVSPLHF
>TRBV28|TRBJ1-4
CASSRTGTEEKLFF
>TRBV19|TRBJ1-1
CASRQGSNTEAFF